This passage covers 4 T cell receptor beta chains from one sample sequenced in a study of siplizumab effects on memory and regulatory T cells. Produced via immunoSEQ multiplex PCR; TCRdb's table is partial and in-frame only. The sample includes about 110,000 clones, around 90% of them seen just once. Sequenced material: CD4+ T cells sorted from blood. The receptors were sampled from a human donor in good health.

This chain joins TRBV5-8 and TRBJ2-3, with 9 bases lining up with TRBD1. The CDR3 runs to 15 residues. Germline CDR1 and CDR2: SGHTS and YDEGEE. Germline trimming cut 6 bases from V and 1 base from J; bases unmatched to any gene: 6. CDR3 protein: CASINRGRGTDTQYF. The CDR3 region has the DNA TGTGCCAGCATCAACAGGGGGCGAGGCACAGATACGCAGTATTTT.

This chain joins TRBV16 and TRBJ1-2, with D possibly TRBD1 on 6 matching bases. V lost 0 bases and J 8 bases, leaving 13 bases between the germline ends. Germline CDR1 is KGHSY and CDR2 is FQNENV. The CDR3 is 14 residues long. Written as DNA, the CDR3 is TGTGCCAGCAGCCAATCAAGGACAGCCGACGGCTACACCTTC. This sequence encodes CASSQSRTADGYTF.

CDR3 sequence reads: CASSYRVDTEAFF. The CDR3 DNA follows: TGTGCCAGCAGTTACAGGGTGGACACTGAAGCTTTCTTT. V gene TRBV6-5 combines with J gene TRBJ1-1; D ambiguous. V lost 2 bases and J lost 3, with 7 bases in between. Germline CDR1 is MNHEY and CDR2 is SVGAGI. This CDR3 has 13 amino acids.

A single count supports this clone. The chain has TRBV11-1 and TRBJ1-2, with D hard to call. This CDR3 region has 14 residues. Germline CDR1 reads SGHAT; CDR2 reads FQDESV (reference sequence). V lost 3 bases and J lost 10, with 18 bases in between. This CDR3 reads CASSLGPREGFYTF. The CDR3 nucleotides read TGTGCCAGCAGCTTGGGTCCCCGAGAGGGTTTCTACACCTTC.